This T cell receptor (beta chain) was profiled in a study of T-cell reconstitution after alpha-beta-depleted transplantation in children. Broader study findings: Expanded graft clones numbering several hundred reportedly gave rise to alpha-beta T cells about two months after transplant. It was newly produced T cells that mostly accounted for T-cell counts and diversity one year after transplant.

Using unique molecular identifiers, the investigators prepared the TCRbeta library. TCRdb ran MiXCR on the PCR reads and lists one entry per CDR3 protein. The profile shows fewer than 500,000 distinct CDR3 sequences, roughly two fifths of them singletons. Worth noting for this clonotype: Its target is unknown.

The sequence was collected from a girl aged 2 to 10 with aplastic anemia, due to receive a stem cell transplant. The starting material was PBMCs, obtained before TCRalphabeta/CD19-depleted stem cell transplant.

This chain's CDR3 is CASSLDQTGPEAFF. CDR3 nucleotide sequence: TGTGCCAGCAGCCTTGACCAAACCGGCCCTGAAGCTTTCTTT. V and J are TRBV5-8 and TRBJ1-1, with unresolved D. The CDR3 has 14 residues. V lost 4 bases, J lost 6 bases, and 16 bases lay in between. Looked up from germline, CDR1 is SGHTS and CDR2 is YDEGEE.